The 12 T cell receptor beta chains given below trace back to one sample, sequenced in a study of cytomegalovirus exposure and HLA in healthy donors. PCR used 60 Vbeta primers and 13 Jbeta primers. Assay: immunoSEQ multiplex PCR; the TCRdb copy retains only in-frame clones and omits some. Seen here are about 130,000 clones, 74% observed once, and the top ten hold under 6.5%. The sample comprised PBMCs. The receptors come from a woman aged 45 to 65 in good health and CMV-seropositive.

The CDR3 DNA sequence: TGTGCCACCCTTGCCGCTAGCGGGGGGGCCTCCGGGGAGCTGTTTTTT. Amino acid sequence: CATLAASGGASGELFF. The gene calls are TRBV10-3 and TRBJ2-2; 12 bases are shared with TRBD2. CDR1 is ENHRY, CDR2 SYGVKD, per germline. There are 16 residues in the CDR3. V shed 10 bases, J shed 6 bases, and the junction held 12 bases outside the gene matches.

J is TRBJ2-7 and V is TRBV4-2; the match to TRBD1 covers 10 bases. Trimming took 2 bases from V and 3 from J; bases not matched to a gene: 1. The CDR3 runs 14 residues. Germline loops: CDR1 LGHNA, CDR2 YNFKEQ. The CDR3 here is CASSQRTGGYEQYF. The CDR3 coding sequence is TGTGCCAGCAGCCAACGGACAGGGGGCTACGAGCAGTACTTC.

The V call is TRBV5-1, the J call TRBJ1-4; 7 bases line up with TRBD1. This CDR3 comprises 14 residues. Germline V gives CDR1 SGHRS, CDR2 YFSETQ. Trimming took 3 bases from V and 4 from J; bases not matched to a gene: 3. CDR3 loop: CASSSGQINEKLFF. CDR3 bases: TGCGCCAGCAGCTCGGGACAGATTAATGAAAAACTGTTTTTT.

The V and J genes are TRBV19 and TRBJ2-7; 7 bases agree with TRBD2. Germline V gene lookup returns CDR1 LNHDA and CDR2 SQIVND (reference sequence). The length of the CDR3 is 15 residues. Germline trimming cut 5 bases from V and 7 bases from J; bases unmatched to any gene: 14. CDR3 sequence reads: CASSPREGFVAEQYF. The CDR3 coding sequence is TGTGCCAGTAGTCCGAGGGAGGGTTTCGTTGCGGAGCAGTACTTC.

The chain is built from TRBV6-6 and TRBJ2-2; D remains unclear. The CDR3 is made up of 12 amino acids. Deletions cut 8 bases from V and 6 bases from J, with 10 bases between. Germline V gene sequence: CDR1 MNHNY, CDR2 SVGAGI (reference sequence). Written as DNA, the CDR3 is TGTGCCAGCGGTCGGTCGCCCGGGGAGCTGTTTTTT. Its translation: CASGRSPGELFF.

V and J are TRBV10-3 and TRBJ2-5, with D possibly matching TRBD2 (7 bases). The length of the CDR3 is 15 residues. Germline V CDR1 and CDR2: ENHRY, SYGVKD. Trimming removed 0 bases from V and 5 bases from J, with 13 bases in between. The DNA of the CDR3 is TGTGCCATCAGTGAGTCAATCAGGGGAGGGGAGACCCAGTACTTC. This encodes CAISESIRGGETQYF.

The chain employs TRBV19 and TRBJ1-1; 8 bases agree with TRBD1. CDR3 length equals 13 residues. With V trimmed by 8 bases and J by 3 bases, 5 bases remained unmatched. Germline V gene data show CDR1 as LNHDA and CDR2 as SQIVND (reference sequence). CDR3 loop: CASRQGPHTEAFF. CDR3 DNA: TGTGCCAGTCGACAGGGGCCTCACACTGAAGCTTTCTTT.

The chain has TRBV30 and TRBJ2-5, with TRBD1 matching over 9 bases. The CDR3 is 16 residues long. Unmatched junction bases numbered 9, after V lost 4 bases and J lost 0 bases. Germline V lookup: CDR1 GTSNPN, CDR2 SVGIG (reference sequence). CDR3 region: CAWTGGTGRYQETQYF. CDR3 nucleotides: TGTGCCTGGACCGGGGGGACAGGGCGTTACCAAGAGACCCAGTACTTC.

The chain joins TRBV5-1 to TRBJ1-3; TRBD1 might be the D (6 bases). CDR3 length equals 17 residues. Germline V gene sequence: CDR1 SGHRS, CDR2 YFSETQ. V was clipped by 0 bases and J by 3 bases, with 16 bases between them. The CDR3: CASSLGATGSGGNTIYF. CDR3 in DNA: TGCGCCAGCAGCTTGGGGGCCACAGGGTCGGGTGGAAACACCATATATTTT.

The V gene is TRBV7-9, the J gene TRBJ1-1; 7 bases match TRBD1. The V gene end was trimmed by 1 base and the J gene end by 0 bases; junction bases not matched to a gene: 2. Germline V gene lookup returns CDR1 SEHNR and CDR2 FQNEAQ (reference sequence). CDR3 length equals 15 residues. CDR3 in amino acids: CASSLGDSMNTEAFF. CDR3 nucleotides: TGTGCCAGCAGCTTAGGGGACAGTATGAACACTGAAGCTTTCTTT.

This chain uses TRBV5-1 with TRBJ2-2; the D gene is possibly TRBD2 (6 bases). Per germline, CDR1 SGHRS and CDR2 YFSETQ. This CDR3 comprises 14 residues. V was clipped by 3 bases and J by 6 bases, with 12 bases between them. The CDR3 DNA sequence: TGCGCCAGCAGCTCGGAGGGGTTCCCCGGGGAGCTGTTTTTT. Translation: CASSSEGFPGELFF.

V gene TRBV27 combines with J gene TRBJ2-1; 8 nucleotides agree with TRBD2. Per germline, CDR1 MNHEY and CDR2 SMNVEV (reference sequence). The CDR3 is made up of 12 amino acids. V shed 7 bases, J shed 7 bases, and the junction held 3 bases outside the gene matches. The CDR3 DNA reads TGTGCCAGCACGGGGGGGCTAAATGAGCAGTTCTTC. Amino acid sequence: CASTGGLNEQFF.